This T cell receptor (beta chain) appears in the sequencing data of a study of T cell repertoires in cytomegalovirus infection. TCRdb reanalysed the reads using MiXCR and keeps one entry per CDR3 protein. The data hold 150,000 to 200,000 distinct CDR3 sequences, with roughly 20% observed a single time. In germline, CDR1 is LNHDA, CDR2 SQIVND (reference sequence). Deletions cut 4 bases from V and 3 bases from J, with 6 bases between. The CDR3 is 13 amino acids. In its sample, this clonotype was seen a few times. The J gene is TRBJ2-2, the V gene TRBV19; no reliable D call. The sequenced sample was PBMCs. This TCR came from a human donor in good health (CMV status not recorded). Some clones in this sample may be carry-over from other donors' samples. The CDR3 DNA reads as TGTGCCAGTAGTAACAGTTACACCGGGGAGCTGTTTTTT. It encodes CASSNSYTGELFF.